The clone carrying this T cell receptor beta chain showed up many times. Building of the TCR beta libraries involved iRepertoire HTBI primers and Arm-PCR of CDR3 regions. One entry per CDR3 protein, called by TCRdb with MiXCR from the multiplex PCR reads. The sample lists about 420,000 distinct CDR3 sequences, over 15% occurring once. The CDR3 has 12 residues. With 4 bases clipped from V and 8 bases from J, the junction kept 5 bases outside the gene matches. The V gene's germline CDR1 is SGDLS and CDR2 YYNGEE. The sample belongs to a study of regulatory T cells in long-lasting Graves disease. As to time point: newly diagnosed GD, antithyroid drugs for less than 3 months. Following extraction of RNA from PBMCs, that RNA was used to make the TCR library. These same records also appear under a second study, on T cells in Graves' hyperthyroidism and ophthalmopathy. This second study says: The TCR CDR3 first-round RT-PCR relied on the HTBI primer set.

The source was peripheral blood mononuclear cells (PBMCs), collected at new diagnosis, from a patient treated with antithyroid drugs. The receptor's source is a woman under 30 with Graves disease. The chain has TRBV9 and TRBJ1-1, with 7 bases matching TRBD1. CDR3 protein: CASSNRQGEAFF. The CDR3 DNA follows: TGTGCCAGCAGCAATAGACAGGGCGAAGCTTTCTTT.